Listed below are T cell receptor beta chains from one sample, sequenced in a study of Ad26.COV2.S vaccination and SARS-CoV-2 variants. Only in-frame clones appear in the TCRdb table, and some are missing; sequencing was by immunoSEQ multiplex PCR. Seen here are about 420,000 clones, roughly 90% observed once, and the top ten hold approximately 4%. Sequencing used peripheral blood, obtained in a trial of Ad26.COV2.S vaccine versus placebo. These receptors were collected from a person aged 18 to 59 who received the Ad26.COV2.S COVID-19 vaccine or a placebo. Both conserved end residues are trimmed from each CDR3.

TRBV9,13,ASSPETGLNTEAF
TRBV19,9,ASRYRHTIY
TRBV5-1,13,ASSLGLADYNEQF
TRBV7-2,12,ASSFASERYGYT
TRBV5-6,14,ASSLRVSWSGGTQY
TRBV10-2,15,ASGTFRGGADNSPLH
TRBV2,12,ASSSGGGYQPQH
TRBV15,12,ATSRENPPYEQY
TRBV19,13,ASSMGSYGGQPQH
TRBV28,13,ASSFHETGVYGYT
TRBV9,13,ASSLTGESSYEQY
TRBV24-1,17,ATSDPLRGTDGRRNEQF
TRBV6-9,12,ASSYPAGYNEQF
TRBV9,10,ASSPREYIQY
TRBV3-1/TRBV3-2,9,ASSQYYEQY
TRBV7-2,13,ASSPHRATNEKLF
TRBV7-9,14,ASSLGGGTYTGELF
TRBV30,11,AWSVPRAYEQY
TRBV27,13,ASSISSGVAYEQY
TRBV6-1,14,ASSDRQSISYNEQF
TRBV7-2,13,ASSLAGANTGELF
TRBV28,13,ASSSSGVNTGELF
TRBV7-9,11,ASSSGGAGELF
TRBV3-1/TRBV3-2,12,ASSQDQRSTEAF
TRBV6-5,13,ASSYSGAAGYGYT
TRBV7-3,11,ASSSAGQETQY
TRBV13,13,ASSLRGRRYNEQF
TRBV3-1/TRBV3-2,11,ASSQVGNTEAF
TRBV9,14,ASSEGGQGSYNEQF
TRBV28,14,ASKLWKGGRPDTQY
TRBV6-6,13,ASSYSRDDARVMS
TRBV11-2,14,ASKRGGLAEYNEQF
TRBV27,11,ASSWSDNYEQY
TRBV30,9,AWNSGYGYT
TRBV18,11,ASSRDRNTEAF
TRBV18,15,ASSPTRNRDRTDTQY
TRBV9,14,ASSPPRTGTNEKLF
TRBV19,15,ASSPRPGTLGGFEAF
TRBV9,14,ASSPRDRSSGNTIY
TRBV7-2,12,ASSLVGVLYEQY
TRBV28,11,ASRTGVKYEQY
TRBV30,11,AWRTSGGAEQF
TRBV28,11,ASSPRGPRGYT
TRBV3-1/TRBV3-2,14,ASSQPGTSSYNEQF
TRBV6-2/TRBV6-3,15,ASSPGQGLYSNQPQH
TRBV7-9,12,ASSKEGASRGYT
TRBV5-8,14,ASPVWAGGKTGELF
TRBV28,10,ASSFPNYGYT